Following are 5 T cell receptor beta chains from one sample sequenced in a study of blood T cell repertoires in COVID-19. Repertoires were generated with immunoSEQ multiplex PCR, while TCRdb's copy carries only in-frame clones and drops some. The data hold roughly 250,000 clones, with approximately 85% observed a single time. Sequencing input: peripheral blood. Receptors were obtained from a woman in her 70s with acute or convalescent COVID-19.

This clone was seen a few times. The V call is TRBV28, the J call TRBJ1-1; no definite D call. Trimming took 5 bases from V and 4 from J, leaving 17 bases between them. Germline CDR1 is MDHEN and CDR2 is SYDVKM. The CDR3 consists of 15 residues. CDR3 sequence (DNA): TGTGCCAGCAGTCCCCCAGAGAGGGCGACCACTGAAGCTTTCTTT. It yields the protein CASSPPERATTEAFF.

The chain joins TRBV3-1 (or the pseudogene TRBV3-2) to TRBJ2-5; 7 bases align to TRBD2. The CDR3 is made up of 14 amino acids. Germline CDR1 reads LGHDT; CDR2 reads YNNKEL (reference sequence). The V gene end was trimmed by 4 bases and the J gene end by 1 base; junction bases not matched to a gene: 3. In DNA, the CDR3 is TGTGCCAGCAGCCGGGACTACGCCCAAGAGACCCAGTACTTC. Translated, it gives CASSRDYAQETQYF.

In DNA, the CDR3 is TGTGCCAGCAGCGACCAAAACAGGGGATGGAACACTGAAGCTTTCTTT. This translates into CASSDQNRGWNTEAFF. This chain connects TRBV7-9 to TRBJ1-1, with 7 bases fitting TRBD1. The CDR3 has 16 amino acids. J lost 1 base, V lost 5 bases, and 10 bases had no gene match. Germline CDR1 SEHNR, CDR2 FQNEAQ (reference sequence). Drawing the rest from reference TRBV7-9 and TRBJ1-1, the complete variable domain is DTGVSQNPRHKITKRGQNVTFRCDPISEHNRLYWYRQTLGQGPEFLTYFQNEAQLEKSRLLSDRFSAERPKGSFSTLEIQRTEQGDSAMYLCASSDQNRGWNTEAFFGQGTRLTVV.

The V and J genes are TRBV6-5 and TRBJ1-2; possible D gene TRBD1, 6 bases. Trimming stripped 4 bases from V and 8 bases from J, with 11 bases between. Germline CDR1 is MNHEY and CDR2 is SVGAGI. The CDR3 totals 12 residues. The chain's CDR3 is CASSLWGGGYTF. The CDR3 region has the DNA TGTGCCAGCAGTTTATGGGGGGGCGGCTACACCTTC.

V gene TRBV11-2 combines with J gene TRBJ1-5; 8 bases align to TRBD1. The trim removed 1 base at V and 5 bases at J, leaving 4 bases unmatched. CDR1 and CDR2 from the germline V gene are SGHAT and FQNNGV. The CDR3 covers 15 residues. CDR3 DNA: TGTGCCAGCAGCTTAGGTGTCAGGGGGCATCAGCCCCAGCATTTT. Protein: CASSLGVRGHQPQHF.